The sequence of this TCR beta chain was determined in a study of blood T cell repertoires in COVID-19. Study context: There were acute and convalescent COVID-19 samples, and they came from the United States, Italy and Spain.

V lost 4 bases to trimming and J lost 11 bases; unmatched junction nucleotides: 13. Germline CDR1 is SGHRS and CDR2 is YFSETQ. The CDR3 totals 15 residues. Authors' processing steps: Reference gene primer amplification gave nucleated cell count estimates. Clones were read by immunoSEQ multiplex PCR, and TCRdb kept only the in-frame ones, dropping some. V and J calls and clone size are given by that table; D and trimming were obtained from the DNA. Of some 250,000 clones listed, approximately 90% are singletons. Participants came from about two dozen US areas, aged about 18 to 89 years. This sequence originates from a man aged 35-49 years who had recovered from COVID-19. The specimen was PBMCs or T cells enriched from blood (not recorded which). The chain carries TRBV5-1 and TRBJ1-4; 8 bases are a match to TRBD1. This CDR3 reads CASSPSRDRSAKLFF. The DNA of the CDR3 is TGCGCCAGCAGCCCTTCCCGGGACAGGTCGGCCAAACTGTTTTTT.